This TCR beta chain came from a study of technical replicates of blood from several donors. Measured with immunoSEQ multiplex PCR; TCRdb has only the in-frame clones, and not every one. The sample includes some 49,000 clones, 90% to 95% of them seen just once. The CDR3 is 13 residues long. V shed 5 bases, J shed 4 bases, and the junction held 3 bases outside the gene matches. The germline CDR1 and CDR2 sequences are SGHTA and FQGTGA. This chain uses TRBV7-3 with TRBJ1-2, with 8 bases that match TRBD1. The sample was PBMCs. The receptor was derived from a human donor in good health. Some clones in this sample may be carry-over from other donors' samples. The CDR3 spells CASSPQGGYGYTF. CDR3 DNA: TGTGCCAGCAGCCCACAGGGGGGCTATGGCTACACCTTC. The whole variable domain, remainder taken from reference TRBV7-3 and TRBJ1-2, is GAGVSQTPSNKVTEKGKYVELRCDPISGHTALYWYRQSLGQGPEFLIYFQGTGAADDSGLPNDRFFAVRPEGSVSTLKIQRTERGDSAVYLCASSPQGGYGYTFGSGTRLTVV.